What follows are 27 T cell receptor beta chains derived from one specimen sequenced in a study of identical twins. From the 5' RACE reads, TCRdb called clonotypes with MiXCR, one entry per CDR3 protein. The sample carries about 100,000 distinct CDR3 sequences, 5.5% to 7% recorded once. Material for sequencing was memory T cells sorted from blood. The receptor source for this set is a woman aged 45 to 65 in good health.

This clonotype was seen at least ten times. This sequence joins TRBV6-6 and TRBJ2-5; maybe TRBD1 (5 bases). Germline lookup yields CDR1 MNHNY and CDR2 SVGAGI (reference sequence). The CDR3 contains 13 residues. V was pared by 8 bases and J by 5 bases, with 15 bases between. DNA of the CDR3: TGTGCCAGCGAGTCCCCAGGGTCGGAGACCCAGTACTTC. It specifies CASESPGSETQYF.

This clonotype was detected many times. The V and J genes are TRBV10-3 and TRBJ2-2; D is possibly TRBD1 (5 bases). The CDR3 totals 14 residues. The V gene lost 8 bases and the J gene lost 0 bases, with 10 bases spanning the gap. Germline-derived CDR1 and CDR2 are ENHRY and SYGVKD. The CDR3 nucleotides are TGTGCCATCGGGGCGGTCGCGAACACCGGGGAGCTGTTTTTT. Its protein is CAIGAVANTGELFF.

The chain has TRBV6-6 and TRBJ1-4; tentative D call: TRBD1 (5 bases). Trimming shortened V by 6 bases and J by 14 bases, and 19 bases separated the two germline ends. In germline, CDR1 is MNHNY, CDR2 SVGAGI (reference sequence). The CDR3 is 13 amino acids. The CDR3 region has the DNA TGTGCCAGCAGATGGGACCCGGGACTCGTCCTGTTTTTT. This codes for CASRWDPGLVLFF.

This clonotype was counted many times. The CDR3 DNA is TGCAGTGCTAGAGCTCTTACTAGCGTAAAAAACATTCAGTACTTC. The encoded protein is CSARALTSVKNIQYF. The V and J genes are TRBV20-1 and TRBJ2-4; TRBD2 aligns across 7 bases. This CDR3 contains 15 residues. CDR1 DFQATT and CDR2 SNEGSKA come from the germline V gene (reference sequence). J gave up 4 bases and V 1 base, and 7 bases lay outside the gene matches.

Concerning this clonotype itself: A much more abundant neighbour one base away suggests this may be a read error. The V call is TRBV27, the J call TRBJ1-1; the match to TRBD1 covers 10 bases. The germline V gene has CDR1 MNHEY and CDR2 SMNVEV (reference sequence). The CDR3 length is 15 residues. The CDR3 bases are TGTGCCAGCAGCTCCTGGACAGGGGGGAACACTGAAGATTTCTTT. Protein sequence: CASSSWTGGNTEDFF.

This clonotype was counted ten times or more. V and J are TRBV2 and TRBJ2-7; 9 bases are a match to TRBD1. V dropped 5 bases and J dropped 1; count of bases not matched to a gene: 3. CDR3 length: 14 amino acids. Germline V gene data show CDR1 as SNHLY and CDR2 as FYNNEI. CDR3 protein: CASSLTGGSYEQYF. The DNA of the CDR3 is TGTGCCAGCAGTCTGACAGGGGGGTCCTACGAGCAGTACTTC.

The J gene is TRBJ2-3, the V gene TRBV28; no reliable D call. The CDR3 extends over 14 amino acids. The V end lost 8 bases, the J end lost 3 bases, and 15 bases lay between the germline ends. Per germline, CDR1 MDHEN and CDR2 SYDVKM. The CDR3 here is CASRRGKSTDTQYF. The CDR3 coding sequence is TGTGCCAGCCGTCGAGGTAAAAGTACAGATACGCAGTATTTT.

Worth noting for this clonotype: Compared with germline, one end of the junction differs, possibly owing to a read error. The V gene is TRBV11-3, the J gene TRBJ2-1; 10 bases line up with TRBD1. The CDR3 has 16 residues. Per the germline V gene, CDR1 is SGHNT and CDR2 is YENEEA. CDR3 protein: CAGSSRDRGSYNEQFF. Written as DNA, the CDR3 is TGTGCCGGCAGCTCCCGGGACAGGGGATCCTACAATGAGCAGTTCTTC.

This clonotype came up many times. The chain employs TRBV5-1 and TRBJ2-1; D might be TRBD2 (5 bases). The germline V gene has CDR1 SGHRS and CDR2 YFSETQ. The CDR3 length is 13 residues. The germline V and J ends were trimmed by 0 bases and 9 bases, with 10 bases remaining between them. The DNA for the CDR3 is TGCGCCAGCAGCTTGGAGAGGGCTTCTGAGCAGTTCTTC. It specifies CASSLERASEQFF.

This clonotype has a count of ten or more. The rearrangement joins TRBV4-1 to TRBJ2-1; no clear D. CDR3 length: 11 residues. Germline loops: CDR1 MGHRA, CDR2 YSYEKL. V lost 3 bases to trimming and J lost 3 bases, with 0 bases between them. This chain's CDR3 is CASSHYNEQFF. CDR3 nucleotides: TGCGCCAGCAGCCACTACAATGAGCAGTTCTTC.

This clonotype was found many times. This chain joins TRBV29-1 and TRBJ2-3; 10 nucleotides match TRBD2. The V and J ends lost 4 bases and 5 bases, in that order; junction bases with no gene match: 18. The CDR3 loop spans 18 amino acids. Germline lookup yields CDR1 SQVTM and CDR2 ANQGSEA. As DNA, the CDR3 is TGCAGCGTTGCGGCTGGAATGTCTAGCGGGAGAGGTAAAGATACGCAGTATTTT. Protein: CSVAAGMSSGRGKDTQYF.

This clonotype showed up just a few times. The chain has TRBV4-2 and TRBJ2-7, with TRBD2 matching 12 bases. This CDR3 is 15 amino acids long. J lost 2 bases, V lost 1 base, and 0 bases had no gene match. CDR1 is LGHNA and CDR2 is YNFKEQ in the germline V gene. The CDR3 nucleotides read TGTGCCAGCAGCCAAGGGACTAGCGGGACCTACGAGCAGTACTTC. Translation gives CASSQGTSGTYEQYF.

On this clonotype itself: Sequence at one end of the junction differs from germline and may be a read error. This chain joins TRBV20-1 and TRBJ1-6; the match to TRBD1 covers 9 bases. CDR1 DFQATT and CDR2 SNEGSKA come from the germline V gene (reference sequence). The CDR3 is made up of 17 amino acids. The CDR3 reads CGARDVGQGSFISPLHF. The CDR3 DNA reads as TGCGGTGCTAGAGACGTGGGACAGGGCTCATTCATTTCACCCCTCCACTTT.

The CDR3 region is CASSLGDRGNTGELFF. As DNA, the CDR3 is TGTGCCAGCAGCTTAGGTGACAGGGGGAACACCGGGGAGCTGTTTTTT. V is TRBV7-2 and J is TRBJ2-2, with 8 positions matching TRBD1. The germline V gene encodes CDR1 SGHTA and CDR2 FQGNSA. This CDR3 region has 16 residues. The junction had 2 bases not matched to a gene; V was cut back by 1 base and J by 1 base.

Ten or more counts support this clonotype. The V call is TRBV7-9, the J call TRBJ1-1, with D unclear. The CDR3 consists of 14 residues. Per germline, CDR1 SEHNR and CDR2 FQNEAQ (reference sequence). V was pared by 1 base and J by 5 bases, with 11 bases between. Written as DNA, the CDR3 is TGTGCCAGCAGCTTAGGGCACGTTGGGACTGAAGCTTTCTTT. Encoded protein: CASSLGHVGTEAFF.

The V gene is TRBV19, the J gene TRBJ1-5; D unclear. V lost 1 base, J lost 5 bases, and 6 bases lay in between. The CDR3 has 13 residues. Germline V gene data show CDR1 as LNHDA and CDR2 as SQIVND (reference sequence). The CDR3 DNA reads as TGTGCCAGTAGTATAGGGTTTGATCAGCCCCAGCATTTT. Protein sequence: CASSIGFDQPQHF.

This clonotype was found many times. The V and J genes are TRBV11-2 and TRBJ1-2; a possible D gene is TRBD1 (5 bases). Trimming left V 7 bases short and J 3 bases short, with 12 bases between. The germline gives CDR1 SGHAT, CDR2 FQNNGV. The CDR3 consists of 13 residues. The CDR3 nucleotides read TGTGCCAGCACCCCGGGGGGGGACTATGGCTACACCTTC. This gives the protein CASTPGGDYGYTF. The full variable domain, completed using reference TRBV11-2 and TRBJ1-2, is EAGVAQSPRYKIIEKRQSVAFWCNPISGHATLYWYQQILGQGPKLLIQFQNNGVVDDSQLPKDRFSAERLKGVDSTLKIQPAKLEDSAVYLCASTPGGDYGYTFGSGTRLTVV.

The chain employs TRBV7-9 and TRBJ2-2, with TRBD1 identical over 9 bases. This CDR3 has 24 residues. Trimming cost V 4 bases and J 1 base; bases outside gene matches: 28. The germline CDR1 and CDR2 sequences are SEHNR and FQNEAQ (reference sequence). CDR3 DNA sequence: TGTGCCAGCAGCTCCTACAGGGGGCGCGGATTGCGGGGGCGACATCTTATGAACACCGGGGAGCTGTTTTTT. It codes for CASSSYRGRGLRGRHLMNTGELFF.

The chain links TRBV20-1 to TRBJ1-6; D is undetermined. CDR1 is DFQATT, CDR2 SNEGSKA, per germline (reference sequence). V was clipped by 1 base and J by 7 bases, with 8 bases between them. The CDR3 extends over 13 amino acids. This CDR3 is CSARGPLNSPLHF. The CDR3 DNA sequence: TGCAGTGCTAGAGGACCGCTGAATTCACCCCTCCACTTT.

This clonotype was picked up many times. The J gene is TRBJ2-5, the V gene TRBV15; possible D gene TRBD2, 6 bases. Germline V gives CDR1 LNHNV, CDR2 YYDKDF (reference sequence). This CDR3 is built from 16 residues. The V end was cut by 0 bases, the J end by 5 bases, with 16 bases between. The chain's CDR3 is CATSRDLIGGGETQYF. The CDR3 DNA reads TGTGCCACCAGCAGAGATTTGATCGGGGGAGGTGAGACCCAGTACTTC.

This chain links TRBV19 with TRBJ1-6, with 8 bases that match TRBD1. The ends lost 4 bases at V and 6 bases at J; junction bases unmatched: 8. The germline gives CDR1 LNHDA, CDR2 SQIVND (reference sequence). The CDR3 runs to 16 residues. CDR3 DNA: TGTGCCAGTAGTACCTCACAGGACAGGGCTAATTCACCCCTCCACTTT. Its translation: CASSTSQDRANSPLHF. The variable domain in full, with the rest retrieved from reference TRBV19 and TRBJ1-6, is DGGITQSPKYLFRKEGQNVTLSCEQNLNHDAMYWYRQDPGQGLRLIYYSQIVNDFQKGDIAEGYSVSREKKESFPLTVTSAQKNPTAFYLCASSTSQDRANSPLHFGNGTRLTVT.

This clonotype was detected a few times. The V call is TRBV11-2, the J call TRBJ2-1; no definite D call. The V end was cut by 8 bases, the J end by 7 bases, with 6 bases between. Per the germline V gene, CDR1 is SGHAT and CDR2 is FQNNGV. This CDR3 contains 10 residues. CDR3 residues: CASLGNEQFF. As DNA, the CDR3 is TGTGCCAGCCTAGGTAATGAGCAGTTCTTC.

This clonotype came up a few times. DNA for the CDR3: TGTGCCAGCAGCCCCCGGACAGGGTTCCATGGCTACACCTTC. Protein: CASSPRTGFHGYTF. V and J are TRBV13 and TRBJ1-2; the match to TRBD1 covers 8 bases. V shed 5 bases, J shed 6 bases, and the junction held 8 bases outside the gene matches. The CDR3 has 14 amino acids. Germline V CDR1 and CDR2: PRHDT, FYEKMQ (reference sequence).

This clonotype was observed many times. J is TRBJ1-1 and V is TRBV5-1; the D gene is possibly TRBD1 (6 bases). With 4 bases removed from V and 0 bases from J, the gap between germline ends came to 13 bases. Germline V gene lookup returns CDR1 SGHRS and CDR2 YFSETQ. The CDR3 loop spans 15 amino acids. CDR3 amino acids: CASSATGMMNTEAFF. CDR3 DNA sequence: TGCGCCAGCAGCGCAACAGGGATGATGAACACTGAAGCTTTCTTT.

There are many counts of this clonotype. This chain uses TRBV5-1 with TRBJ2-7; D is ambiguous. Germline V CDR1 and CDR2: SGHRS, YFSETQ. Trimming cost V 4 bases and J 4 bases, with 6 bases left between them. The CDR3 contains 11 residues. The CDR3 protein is CASSSAYEQYF. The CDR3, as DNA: TGCGCCAGCAGCAGTGCATACGAGCAGTACTTC.

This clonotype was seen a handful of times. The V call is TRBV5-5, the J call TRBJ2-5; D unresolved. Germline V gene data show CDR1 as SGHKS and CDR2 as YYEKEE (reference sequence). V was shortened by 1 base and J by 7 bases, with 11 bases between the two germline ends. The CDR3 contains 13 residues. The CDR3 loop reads CASSLKYSTTQYF. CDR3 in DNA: TGTGCCAGCAGCTTGAAATACAGTACGACCCAGTACTTC.

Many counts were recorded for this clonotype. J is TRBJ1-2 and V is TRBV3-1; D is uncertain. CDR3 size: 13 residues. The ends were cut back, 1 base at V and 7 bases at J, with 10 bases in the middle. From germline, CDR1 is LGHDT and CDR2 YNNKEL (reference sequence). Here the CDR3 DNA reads TGTGCCAGCAGCCAAGCAGGTCGGTCTGGCTACACCTTC. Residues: CASSQAGRSGYTF.